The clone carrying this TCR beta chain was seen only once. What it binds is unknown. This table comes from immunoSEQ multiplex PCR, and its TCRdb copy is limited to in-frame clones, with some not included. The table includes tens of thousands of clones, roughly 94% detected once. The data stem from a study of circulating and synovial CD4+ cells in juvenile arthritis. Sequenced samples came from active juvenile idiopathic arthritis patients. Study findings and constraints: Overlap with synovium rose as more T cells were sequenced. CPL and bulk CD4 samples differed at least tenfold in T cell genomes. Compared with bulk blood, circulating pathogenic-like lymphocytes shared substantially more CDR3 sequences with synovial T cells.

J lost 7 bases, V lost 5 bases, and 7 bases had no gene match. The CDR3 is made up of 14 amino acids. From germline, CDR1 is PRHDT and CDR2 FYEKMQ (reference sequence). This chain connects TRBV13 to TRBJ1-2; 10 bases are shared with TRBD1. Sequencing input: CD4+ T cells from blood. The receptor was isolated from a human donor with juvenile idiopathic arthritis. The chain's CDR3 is CASSPDRGKGGYTF. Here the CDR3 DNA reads TGTGCCAGCAGCCCGGACAGGGGGAAGGGTGGCTACACCTTC.